This T cell receptor (beta chain) is drawn from a study of T cells in Graves' hyperthyroidism and ophthalmopathy. The overall study: Prior to any treatment, at the point of initial diagnosis, peripheral blood was collected.

Patients between 18 and 65 years old had hyperthyroidism, newly diagnosed and lasting under 2 months. Overall study results and limits: Ophthalmopathy got predicted by the model a median roughly 6.4 months before its onset.

Authors of the study amplified TCR beta CDR3 regions from RNA transcripts. RT-PCR in the first round (using the HTBI primer set) targeted the TCR CDR3. TCRdb re-analysed the multiplex PCR reads in MiXCR, keeping a single row per CDR3 protein. The sample contains 350,000 to 400,000 distinct CDR3 sequences, about 15% of which appear only once. CDR3 length: 15 residues. The germline V gene encodes CDR1 SGHVS and CDR2 FQNEAQ. The V gene end was trimmed by 5 bases and the J gene end by 9 bases; junction bases not matched to a gene: 7. This clonotype was seen at least ten times. The antigen is undetermined. The sequenced material came from blood. The clonotype comes from a woman between 25 and 40 years old with Graves' hyperthyroidism. The chain carries TRBV7-8 and TRBJ2-1; 13 nucleotides match TRBD2. This CDR3 reads CASSQTSGRLIEQFF. CDR3 coding DNA: TGTGCCAGCAGCCAGACTAGCGGGAGGTTAATTGAGCAGTTCTTC.